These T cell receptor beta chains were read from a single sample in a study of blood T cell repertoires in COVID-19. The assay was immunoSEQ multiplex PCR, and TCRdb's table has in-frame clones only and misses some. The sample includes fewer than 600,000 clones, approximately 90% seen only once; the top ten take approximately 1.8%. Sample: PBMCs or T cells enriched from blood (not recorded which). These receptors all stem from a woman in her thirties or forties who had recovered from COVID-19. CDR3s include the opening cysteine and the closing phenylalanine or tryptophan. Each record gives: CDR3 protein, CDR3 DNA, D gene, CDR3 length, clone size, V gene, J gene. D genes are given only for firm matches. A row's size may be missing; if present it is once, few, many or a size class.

CASSSGQGAGEAFF	TGTGCCAGCAGTTCAGGACAGGGGGCTGGTGAAGCTTTCTTT	TRBD1	14	NA	TRBV28	TRBJ1-1
CASSLARGYGYTF	TGTGCCAGCAGTTTAGCCCGGGGCTATGGCTACACCTTC	NA	13	few	TRBV12-3/TRBV12-4	TRBJ1-2
CATSRDTGSNEQFF	TGTGCCACCAGCAGAGATACAGGGAGCAATGAGCAGTTCTTC	NA	14	NA	TRBV15	TRBJ2-1
CASSAGQGLEKLFF	TGTGCCAGCAGTGCAGGACAGGGTTTAGAAAAACTGTTTTTT	TRBD1	14	few	TRBV25-1	TRBJ1-4
CASSPLQGANQPQHF	TGTGCCAGCTCACCACTACAGGGGGCAAATCAGCCCCAGCATTTT	TRBD1	15	NA	TRBV18	TRBJ1-5
CASSLEQRGSYGYTF	TGTGCCAGCAGCTTAGAACAGCGGGGTAGCTATGGCTACACCTTC	NA	15	NA	TRBV7-9	TRBJ1-2
CASSLVGDRVGYTF	TGTGCCAGCAGTCTCGTAGGGGACAGGGTAGGCTACACCTTC	TRBD1	14	NA	TRBV27	TRBJ1-2
CASSIEQGLLTNYGYTF	TGTGCCAGTAGTATAGAACAGGGGCTTCTCACTAACTATGGCTACACCTTC	TRBD1	17	few	TRBV19	TRBJ1-2
CATSGTSGRRTYEQYF	TGTGCCACCTCCGGGACTAGCGGGAGACGGACCTACGAGCAGTACTTC	TRBD2	16	many	TRBV10-3	TRBJ2-7
CATSRARGATNEKLFF	TGTGCCACCAGCAGAGCCAGGGGAGCAACTAATGAAAAACTGTTTTTT	NA	16	once	TRBV15	TRBJ1-4
CASSQDTGGGYGYTF	TGCGCCAGCAGCCAAGATACGGGGGGCGGCTATGGCTACACCTTC	NA	15	NA	TRBV4-3	TRBJ1-2
CATSKSDTEAFF	TGTGCCACCAGCAAGAGCGACACTGAAGCTTTCTTT	NA	12	few	TRBV15	TRBJ1-1
CSVSMAGGSDTQYF	TGCAGCGTTAGCATGGCGGGAGGTTCTGATACGCAGTATTTT	TRBD2	14	NA	TRBV29-1	TRBJ2-3
CASSRSGELFF	TGTGCCAGCAGCAGGTCAGGGGAGCTGTTTTTT	NA	11	NA	TRBV12-3/TRBV12-4	TRBJ2-2
CASSLGPAFYEQYF	TGTGCCAGCAGCTTGGGGCCCGCCTTCTACGAGCAGTACTTC	NA	14	NA	TRBV11-3	TRBJ2-7
CASSPRRGENSPLHF	TGTGCCAGCAGCCCCCGCAGGGGAGAAAATTCACCCCTCCACTTT	NA	15	NA	TRBV14	TRBJ1-6
CASSLTMDRVGRGNQPQHF	TGTGCCAGCAGCTTAACCATGGACAGGGTGGGAAGGGGCAATCAGCCCCAGCATTTT	TRBD1	19	NA	TRBV7-2	TRBJ1-5
CASSYSFQETQYF	TGTGCCAGCAGTTACAGCTTCCAAGAGACCCAGTACTTC	NA	13	NA	TRBV6-5	TRBJ2-5
CASSRTSDNEQFF	TGTGCCAGTTCCCGGACTAGCGACAATGAGCAGTTCTTC	TRBD2	13	NA	TRBV9	TRBJ2-1
CATSRVEVAVAKNIQYF	TGTGCCACCAGCAGAGTGGAGGTAGCCGTGGCCAAAAACATTCAGTACTTC	NA	17	NA	TRBV15	TRBJ2-4
CSAPRGGTYNEQFF	TGCAGCGCCCCCCGTGGGGGCACCTACAATGAGCAGTTCTTC	NA	14	NA	TRBV29-1	TRBJ2-1
CASSPKKAGAEYEQYF	TGTGCCAGCAGCCCAAAAAAAGCGGGAGCTGAGTACGAGCAGTACTTC	TRBD2	16	once	TRBV5-6	TRBJ2-7
CASSIPSTGLFGYTF	TGCGCCAGCAGCATCCCTTCGACAGGTTTATTCGGCTACACCTTC	NA	15	NA	TRBV5-1	TRBJ1-2
CASSSRGNTGELFF	TGTGCCAGCAGCTCCCGGGGGAATACCGGGGAGCTGTTTTTT	NA	14	NA	TRBV7-8	TRBJ2-2
CASSRVNEQFF	TGTGCCAGCAGTCGAGTCAATGAGCAGTTCTTC	NA	11	NA	TRBV27	TRBJ2-1
CASSYRQGSYEQYF	TGTGCCAGCAGTTATCGTCAGGGATCCTACGAGCAGTACTTC	NA	14	NA	TRBV27	TRBJ2-7
CASSLGGGGQETQYF	TGCGCCAGCAGCTTGGGGGGCGGCGGTCAAGAGACCCAGTACTTC	NA	15	NA	TRBV5-1	TRBJ2-5
CASSYLAADSPLHF	TGTGCCAGCAGTTATTTGGCGGCGGATTCACCCCTCCACTTT	NA	14	NA	TRBV27	TRBJ1-6